This T cell receptor (beta chain) was profiled in a study of OX40 agonist ivuxolimab in advanced cancers. The overall study: Those treated in dose escalation had hepatocellular carcinoma, melanoma, renal cell cancer or head and neck cancer. Partial responses were observed in three patients, of whom one had hepatocellular carcinoma and two had cutaneous melanoma.

TCRdb's table, derived via immunoSEQ multiplex PCR, lists solely in-frame clones and lacks some. The table has about 74,000 clones, almost 85% seen once; the top ten hold roughly 2.1%. Germline-derived CDR1 and CDR2 are SGHDN and FVKESK. With V trimmed by 5 bases and J by 6 bases, 4 bases remained unmatched. The CDR3 loop spans 14 amino acids. This chain links TRBV14 with TRBJ2-6, with 7 bases lining up with TRBD1. The receptor was derived from an adult with an advanced solid tumor such as melanoma, head and neck, liver or kidney cancer. Sequencing was performed on CD4+ or CD8+ T cells sorted from blood, taken in a trial of the OX40 agonist ivuxolimab. The CDR3 loop is CASSGDSLANVLTF. As DNA, the CDR3 is TGTGCCAGCAGCGGGGACAGCCTGGCCAACGTCCTGACTTTC.